The 26 T cell receptor beta chains presented below share a single source sample, sequenced in a study of T-cell reconstitution after alpha-beta-depleted transplantation in children. Unique molecular identifiers were used in preparing the TCRbeta library. TCRdb re-called the PCR reads with MiXCR, one entry per CDR3 protein. Seen here are some 490,000 distinct CDR3 sequences, around 12% observed once, and the top ten hold around 6.1%. Sequencing was performed on PBMCs from the stem cell graft donor, taken from the stem cell graft. All receptors derive from a human donor who donated a stem cell graft to a child with combined immunodeficiency.

The table lists this clonotype with many counts. The rearrangement joins TRBV20-1 to TRBJ2-1; D is undetermined. CDR1 and CDR2 (germline): DFQATT, SNEGSKA (reference sequence). CDR3 length: 13 amino acids. With 2 bases removed from V and 0 bases from J, the gap between germline ends came to 5 bases. The CDR3 loop reads CSARLVSYNEQFF. The DNA of the CDR3 is TGCAGTGCTAGACTAGTCTCCTACAATGAGCAGTTCTTC.

The V and J genes are TRBV3-1 and TRBJ2-3; unclear D gene. V was pared by 6 bases and J by 6 bases, with 16 bases between. Germline-derived CDR1 and CDR2 are LGHDT and YNNKEL (reference sequence). The CDR3 loop spans 14 amino acids. CDR3 DNA: TGTGCCAGCAGAGAGGCACTTTCGAGGGATACGCAGTATTTT. This sequence encodes CASREALSRDTQYF.

The CDR3 is CASSHSSQGRSYEQYF. The CDR3 nucleotides are TGTGCCAGCAGCCACTCAAGCCAGGGAAGATCATACGAGCAGTACTTC. V usage is TRBV4-2 and J usage is TRBJ2-7; D may be TRBD1 (5 bases). Between the trimmed V and J ends, which lost 3 bases and 4 bases, there was a span of 19 bases. The CDR3 consists of 16 residues. CDR1 LGHNA and CDR2 YNFKEQ come from the germline V gene.

A few counts support this clonotype. CDR3 nucleotide sequence: TGCGCCAGCAGCCAAGATCTTTCGGACAGGGGAGGCAATGAGCAGTTCTTC. This gives the protein CASSQDLSDRGGNEQFF. The rearrangement joins TRBV4-3 to TRBJ2-1; TRBD1 matches 9 bases. The CDR3 consists of 17 residues. V shed 0 bases and J 6 bases; nucleotides not matched to a gene: 9. Germline assignment: CDR1 LGHNA and CDR2 YSLEER.

This clonotype turned up a few times. The chain uses TRBV7-6 and TRBJ2-5; 8 positions agree with TRBD2. The V and J ends lost 6 bases and 5 bases, in that order; junction bases with no gene match: 8. Looked up from germline, CDR1 is SGHVS and CDR2 is FNYEAQ. The CDR3 spans 14 residues. CDR3 region: CASRPRGGLETQYF. CDR3 bases: TGTGCCAGCAGACCACGGGGGGGCCTGGAGACCCAGTACTTC.

This clonotype was counted ten times or more. The chain is built from TRBV12-3 or TRBV12-4 and TRBJ2-1; D is unclear. The CDR3 runs to 12 residues. The V end was cut by 5 bases, the J end by 9 bases, with 11 bases between. The CDR3 nucleotides read TGTGCCAGCAGTGCTTTAGGTGGTGAGCAGTTCTTC. Its translation is CASSALGGEQFF.

Ten or more counts support this clonotype. The V and J genes are TRBV29-1 and TRBJ2-5, with D hard to call. Germline CDR1 is SQVTM and CDR2 is ANQGSEA. Between the trimmed V and J ends, which lost 3 bases and 8 bases, there was a span of 22 bases. The CDR3 is made up of 15 amino acids. The CDR3 DNA sequence: TGCAGCGTTGAGATTGGGGATATGGTAAGAGATACCCAGTACTTC. Translation gives CSVEIGDMVRDTQYF.

Notes on this clonotype: With a much larger clone just one base away, this may be a read error. The conserved phenylalanine or tryptophan normally closing the CDR3 is absent here, so this likely arose from a read error. The V and J genes are TRBV30 and TRBJ1-3; D remains ambiguous. Per the germline V gene, CDR1 is GTSNPN and CDR2 is SVGIG (reference sequence). The CDR3 runs 14 residues. Trimming pared 4 bases from V and 2 bases from J, leaving 12 bases between. DNA for the CDR3: TGTGCCTGGACTAAGAAGGGAGCTGGAAACACCATATATTGT. This gives the protein CAWTKKGAGNTIYC.

V gene TRBV9 combines with J gene TRBJ2-2; D is uncertain. The V gene lost 4 bases and the J gene lost 2 bases, with 15 bases spanning the gap. The CDR3 length is 16 residues. Per germline, CDR1 SGDLS and CDR2 YYNGEE. In nucleotides, the CDR3 is TGTGCCAGCAGCCCCCCCGGTGGCCATAACACCGGGGAGCTGTTTTTT. Protein: CASSPPGGHNTGELFF.

The chain is built from TRBV6-2 or TRBV6-3 and TRBJ2-1; possibly TRBD2 for D (5 bases). This CDR3 has 11 residues. The ends were cut back, 5 bases at V and 10 bases at J, with 9 bases in the middle. The germline gives CDR1 MNHEY, CDR2 SVGEGT. CDR3 amino acids: CASSRSGEQFF. The CDR3 region has the DNA TGTGCCAGCAGTAGAAGCGGAGAGCAGTTCTTC.

The CDR3 nucleotides are TGCGCCAGCAGTGAGAGTATTAGCGGGAGAGGGACCGGGGAGCTGTTTTTT. It encodes CASSESISGRGTGELFF. V usage is TRBV10-2 and J usage is TRBJ2-2, with 9 bases lining up with TRBD2. Germline CDR1 and CDR2: WSHSY and SAAADI. There are 17 residues in the CDR3. With V trimmed by 2 bases and J by 5 bases, 9 bases remained unmatched.

The chain has TRBV24-1 and TRBJ2-7, with 11 bases fitting TRBD1. V was clipped by 3 bases and J by 4 bases; unmatched bases: 10. The germline V gene has CDR1 KGHDR and CDR2 SFDVKD. The CDR3 loop spans 17 amino acids. CDR3 DNA sequence: TGTGCCACCAGTGATGGAACCGGGACAGGGGGGCTGTACGAGCAGTACTTC. Encoded protein: CATSDGTGTGGLYEQYF.

The chain's CDR3 is CASSLGTSGDLQETQYF. As DNA, the CDR3 is TGTGCCAGCAGTTTAGGGACTAGCGGGGATCTACAAGAGACCCAGTACTTC. The rearrangement uses TRBV12-3 or TRBV12-4 and TRBJ2-5, with 12 bases fitting TRBD2. This CDR3 is built from 17 residues. Trimming cost V 1 base and J 2 bases; bases outside gene matches: 5.

This clonotype was observed a few times. The chain employs TRBV4-3 and TRBJ2-4, with unresolved D. CDR3 length equals 13 residues. Trimming removed 3 bases at V and 6 bases at J, with 9 bases between. CDR1 and CDR2 (germline): LGHNA, YSLEER. CDR3 region: CASSHPFPNIQYF. CDR3 nucleotides: TGCGCCAGCAGCCACCCATTCCCAAACATTCAGTACTTC.

The chain is built from TRBV5-1 and TRBJ2-3; 9 bases line up with TRBD1. Germline V gene data show CDR1 as SGHRS and CDR2 as YFSETQ. CDR3 length equals 15 residues. Trimming removed 0 bases from V and 4 bases from J; junction bases left unmatched: 3. This CDR3 reads CASSLGDREADTQYF. CDR3 DNA: TGCGCCAGCAGCTTGGGGGACAGGGAGGCAGATACGCAGTATTTT.

This clonotype was counted a few times. V gene TRBV4-3 combines with J gene TRBJ1-1; the match to TRBD1 covers 7 bases. The CDR3 spans 17 residues. Germline-derived CDR1 and CDR2 are LGHNA and YSLEER. After removal of 0 bases from V and 2 bases from J, the junction contained 9 bases not matched to a gene. CDR3 sequence reads: CASSQDPAGGTNTEAFF. The CDR3 DNA follows: TGCGCCAGCAGCCAAGATCCGGCAGGGGGGACAAACACTGAAGCTTTCTTT.

In regard to this clonotype: The junction and the germline gene differ at one end; a read error may be behind it. The V call is TRBV20-1, the J call TRBJ2-7; 9 nucleotides align to TRBD2. This CDR3 has 14 amino acids. Germline lookup yields CDR1 DFQATT and CDR2 SNEGSKA (reference sequence). CDR3 protein: CSARGGTSSYEQYF. The CDR3 nucleotides are TGCAGTGCCAGAGGCGGGACTAGCAGCTACGAGCAGTACTTC.

There are many counts of this clonotype. The rearrangement joins TRBV28 to TRBJ2-5, with 9 bases matching TRBD1. After removal of 5 bases from V and 5 bases from J, the junction contained 12 bases not matched to a gene. CDR1 is MDHEN, CDR2 SYDVKM, per germline. The CDR3 runs 16 residues. CDR3 sequence: CASSTSQGAKRETQYF. In DNA, the CDR3 is TGTGCCAGCAGTACTTCACAGGGGGCGAAGAGGGAGACCCAGTACTTC.

This clonotype was found many times. The chain joins TRBV29-1 to TRBJ1-3; D is possibly TRBD1 (6 bases). V gave up 4 bases and J gave up 6 bases, with 13 bases separating them. The germline V gene encodes CDR1 SQVTM and CDR2 ANQGSEA. The CDR3 contains 13 residues. Here the CDR3 reads CSVVGDTSNTIYF. DNA of the CDR3: TGCAGCGTTGTAGGGGACACCTCAAACACCATATATTTT.

This clonotype was counted a few times. The gene calls are TRBV9 and TRBJ1-2; TRBD1 agrees at 8 bases. The CDR3 is 20 residues long. Trimming cost V 0 bases and J 6 bases; bases outside gene matches: 22. From germline, CDR1 is SGDLS and CDR2 YYNGEE. CDR3 amino acids: CASSVGSRGTGLPLDHGYTF. CDR3 bases: TGTGCCAGCAGCGTAGGCTCGCGGGGGACAGGCCTCCCGTTGGATCATGGCTACACCTTC. Full variable domain (outside the CDR3, taken from reference TRBV9 and TRBJ1-2): DSGVTQTPKHLITATGQRVTLRCSPRSGDLSVYWYQQSLDQGLQFLIQYYNGEERAKGNILERFSAQQFPDLHSELNLSSLELGDSALYFCASSVGSRGTGLPLDHGYTFGSGTRLTVV.

This clonotype was detected many times. The chain employs TRBV19 and TRBJ2-2; TRBD1 is a possible D gene (5 bases). Per germline, CDR1 LNHDA and CDR2 SQIVND (reference sequence). The CDR3 length is 16 residues. Trimming left V 4 bases short and J 0 bases short, with 12 bases between. CDR3 nucleotides: TGTGCCAGTAGTAGTAGACAGATGACGAACACCGGGGAGCTGTTTTTT. Translation gives CASSSRQMTNTGELFF.

Only a few counts were recorded for this clonotype. The chain joins TRBV20-1 to TRBJ2-7; D is undetermined. CDR1 and CDR2 (germline): DFQATT, SNEGSKA (reference sequence). Trimming pared 3 bases from V and 6 bases from J, leaving 15 bases between. The CDR3 sequence is 13 residues long. The CDR3 loop is CSASRVRRVEQYF. The DNA of the CDR3 is TGCAGTGCTAGCCGGGTGAGACGGGTCGAGCAGTACTTC.

This clonotype was recorded many times. This chain joins TRBV30 and TRBJ2-1, with 7 positions matching TRBD1. V shed 7 bases and J 10 bases; nucleotides not matched to a gene: 13. Germline CDR1 reads GTSNPN; CDR2 reads SVGIG (reference sequence). The CDR3 is 13 amino acids. The CDR3 sequence: CASSGTVQGEQFF. The CDR3 coding sequence is TGTGCCTCCTCCGGGACAGTACAAGGGGAGCAGTTCTTC.

This clonotype came up many times. The chain recombines TRBV14 with TRBJ1-1; D may be TRBD1 (5 bases). Germline CDR1 is SGHDN and CDR2 is FVKESK. V was shortened by 2 bases and J by 2 bases, with 6 bases between the two germline ends. CDR3 length equals 13 residues. The CDR3 DNA sequence: TGTGCCAGCAGCCAACAGGGTAACACTGAAGCTTTCTTT. Amino acids: CASSQQGNTEAFF.

A few counts support this clonotype. This chain's CDR3 is CAWSQRSTDTQYF. The CDR3 DNA follows: TGTGCCTGGAGTCAACGGAGCACAGATACGCAGTATTTT. The chain joins TRBV30 to TRBJ2-3; D ambiguous. The CDR3 totals 13 residues. The V gene's germline CDR1 is GTSNPN and CDR2 SVGIG (reference sequence). V was clipped by 2 bases and J by 0 bases, with 6 bases between them. Full variable domain (outside the CDR3, taken from reference TRBV30 and TRBJ2-3): SQTIHQWPATLVQPVGSPLSLECTVEGTSNPNLYWYRQAAGRGLQLLFYSVGIGQISSEVPQNLSASRPQDRQFILSSKKLLLSDSGFYLCAWSQRSTDTQYFGPGTRLTVL.

Only a few counts were recorded for this clonotype. The V call is TRBV7-9, the J call TRBJ2-5, with 8 bases aligning to TRBD1. Per germline, CDR1 SEHNR and CDR2 FQNEAQ (reference sequence). Unmatched junction bases numbered 6, after V lost 5 bases and J lost 4 bases. CDR3 length equals 14 residues. In DNA, the CDR3 is TGTGCCAGCAGCACCGGACAGGGCAGAGAGACCCAGTACTTC. Translating it yields CASSTGQGRETQYF.